The sequence of this T cell receptor (beta chain) was determined in a study of T cells after yellow fever vaccination. This clonotype was counted at least ten times. TCRdb processed the 5' RACE reads anew with MiXCR; each CDR3 protein has one entry. The sample shows a few hundred thousand distinct CDR3 sequences, around 9.3% of them seen only once. Here the sequenced sample was CD4+ T cells sorted from PBMCs, taken 5 days after the yellow fever booster vaccination. The sequence was obtained from a man aged 18 to 29 who received the YFV17D yellow fever vaccine.

The CDR3 DNA follows: TGTGCCAGCAGTTTGGGCAGGGTACGGGAAAAACTGTTTTTT. It yields the protein CASSLGRVREKLFF. This rearrangement joins TRBV12-3 or TRBV12-4 to TRBJ1-4; D perhaps matches TRBD1 (5 bases). The length of the CDR3 is 14 residues. Trimming took off 3 bases at V and 8 bases at J, with 13 bases between the two ends.